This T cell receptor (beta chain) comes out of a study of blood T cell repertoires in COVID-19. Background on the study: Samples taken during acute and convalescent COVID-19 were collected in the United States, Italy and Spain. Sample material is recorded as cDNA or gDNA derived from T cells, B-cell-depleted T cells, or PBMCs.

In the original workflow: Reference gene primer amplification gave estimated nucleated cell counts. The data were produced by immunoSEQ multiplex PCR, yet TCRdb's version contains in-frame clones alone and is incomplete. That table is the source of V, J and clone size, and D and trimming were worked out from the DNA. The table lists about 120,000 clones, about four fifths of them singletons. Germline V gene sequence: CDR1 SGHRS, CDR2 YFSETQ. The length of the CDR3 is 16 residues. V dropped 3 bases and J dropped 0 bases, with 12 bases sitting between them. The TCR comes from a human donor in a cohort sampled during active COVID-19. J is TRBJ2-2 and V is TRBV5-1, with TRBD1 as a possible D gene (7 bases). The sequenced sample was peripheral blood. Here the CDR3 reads CASSSGDRPNTGELFF. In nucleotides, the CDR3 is TGCGCCAGCAGCTCGGGGGACAGACCGAACACCGGGGAGCTGTTTTTT. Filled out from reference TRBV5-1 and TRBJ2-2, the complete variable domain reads KAGVTQTPRYLIKTRGQQVTLSCSPISGHRSVSWYQQTPGQGLQFLFEYFSETQRNKGNFPGRFSGRQFSNSRSEMNVSTLELGDSALYLCASSSGDRPNTGELFFGEGSRLTVL.